Listed here are 25 T cell receptor beta chains from one sample, sequenced in a study of blood T cell repertoires in COVID-19. Sequencing was performed with immunoSEQ multiplex PCR; in TCRdb, only in-frame clones are kept and a portion is missing. This sample yields 24,000 or so clones, of which roughly 84% are seen a single time; roughly 12% belongs to the top ten. Sequenced sample: peripheral blood. The source of these receptors is a human donor in a cohort sampled during active COVID-19. The donor label of this sample is uncertain.

This clone was recorded only once. The chain uses TRBV5-1 and TRBJ2-2; 9 nucleotides match TRBD1. The CDR3 has 16 residues. Looked up from germline, CDR1 is SGHRS and CDR2 is YFSETQ. The trim removed 4 bases at V and 4 bases at J, leaving 8 bases unmatched. CDR3 amino acids: CASSTLDRGSTGELFF. The CDR3, as DNA: TGCGCCAGCAGCACCCTAGACAGGGGGTCCACCGGGGAGCTGTTTTTT.

The chain employs TRBV5-1 and TRBJ2-2; TRBD2 is a possible D gene (6 bases). In germline, CDR1 is SGHRS, CDR2 YFSETQ. CDR3 length: 16 amino acids. Trimming removed 4 bases from V and 4 bases from J, with 17 bases in between. The CDR3 DNA reads as TGCGCCAGCAGCCCCCAGGGCGGGGTGATCACCGGGGAGCTGTTTTTT. This codes for CASSPQGGVITGELFF.

V usage is TRBV9 and J usage is TRBJ2-2, with TRBD1 matching over 7 bases. Germline lookup yields CDR1 SGDLS and CDR2 YYNGEE. This CDR3 comprises 16 residues. With V trimmed by 0 bases and J by 2 bases, 4 bases remained unmatched. The CDR3 DNA reads TGTGCCAGCAGCGTAGATACAGGGGCTAACACCGGGGAGCTGTTTTTT. Its translation: CASSVDTGANTGELFF. Complete variable domain (other parts from reference TRBV9 and TRBJ2-2): DSGVTQTPKHLITATGQRVTLRCSPRSGDLSVYWYQQSLDQGLQFLIQYYNGEERAKGNILERFSAQQFPDLHSELNLSSLELGDSALYFCASSVDTGANTGELFFGEGSRLTVL.

In this sample, this clone turned up a few times. The chain combines TRBV23-1 with TRBJ1-2; the match to TRBD1 covers 7 bases. TRBV23-1 is assigned to the ORF class and has an uncertain function. The V gene end was trimmed by 4 bases and the J gene end by 1 base; junction bases not matched to a gene: 21. This CDR3 region has 20 residues. CDR3 protein: CASSPVWIGGQRGINYGYTF. In nucleotides, the CDR3 is TGCGCCAGCAGTCCTGTATGGATCGGGGGACAGCGTGGAATTAACTATGGCTACACCTTC.

This CDR3 reads CASSKVRGGGGYTF. The CDR3 coding sequence is TGTGCCAGCAGCAAAGTTCGGGGAGGCGGTGGCTACACCTTC. V is TRBV21-1 and J is TRBJ1-2. TRBV21-1 is described as a pseudogene. The CDR3 runs to 14 residues.

The gene calls are TRBV5-1 and TRBJ2-3; TRBD2 might be the D (6 bases). The CDR3 contains 14 residues. Per germline, CDR1 SGHRS and CDR2 YFSETQ. Trimming removed 1 base at V and 3 bases at J, with 9 bases between. CDR3 region: CASSLSAGTDTQYF. The CDR3 nucleotides are TGCGCCAGCAGCTTGTCCGCGGGGACAGATACGCAGTATTTT. The variable domain in full, completed from reference TRBV5-1 and TRBJ2-3, reads KAGVTQTPRYLIKTRGQQVTLSCSPISGHRSVSWYQQTPGQGLQFLFEYFSETQRNKGNFPGRFSGRQFSNSRSEMNVSTLELGDSALYLCASSLSAGTDTQYFGPGTRLTVL.

CDR3 region: CASRAGQNQPQHF. The CDR3 nucleotides are TGTGCCAGCAGGGCGGGTCAAAATCAGCCCCAGCATTTT. The genes are TRBV12-3 or TRBV12-4 and TRBJ1-5; D is uncertain. The V gene lost 6 bases and the J gene lost 4 bases, with 10 bases spanning the gap. The CDR3 length is 13 residues.

This clone was seen only once. The V gene is TRBV19, the J gene TRBJ2-2; 8 positions match TRBD1. J lost 6 bases, V lost 3 bases, and 6 bases had no gene match. Germline CDR1 reads LNHDA; CDR2 reads SQIVND (reference sequence). The CDR3 consists of 15 residues. The CDR3 spells CASSMVHRGAGELFF. CDR3 nucleotide sequence: TGTGCCAGTAGTATGGTCCACAGGGGGGCCGGGGAGCTGTTTTTT.

This clone was picked up one time. The rearrangement uses TRBV18 and TRBJ1-1; 8 nucleotides align to TRBD1. The CDR3 loop spans 15 amino acids. V shed 3 bases and J 3 bases; nucleotides not matched to a gene: 6. CDR1 and CDR2 (germline): KGHSH, LQKENI. The CDR3 loop reads CASSPWTGTDTEAFF. CDR3 sequence (DNA): TGTGCCAGCTCACCGTGGACAGGGACTGACACTGAAGCTTTCTTT.

The chain has TRBV21-1 and TRBJ1-5. TRBV21-1 is a documented pseudogene. This CDR3 is built from 18 residues. The CDR3 is CASSIPCGSTPPNQPQHF. For the CDR3, the DNA is TGTGCCAGCAGCATCCCATGCGGGTCTACACCCCCAAATCAGCCCCAGCATTTT.

This chain uses TRBV4-2 with TRBJ1-3; TRBD1 aligns across 8 bases. CDR1 LGHNA and CDR2 YNFKEQ come from the germline V gene. CDR3 length: 15 residues. The junction had 6 bases not matched to a gene; V was cut back by 4 bases and J by 4 bases. Here the CDR3 DNA reads TGTGCCAGCAGCCTTACGACAGGGGCCGGAAACACCATATATTTT. Its protein is CASSLTTGAGNTIYF.

This chain joins TRBV5-1 and TRBJ1-2; no clear D gene. The ends were cut back, 0 bases at V and 1 base at J, with 7 bases in the middle. CDR1 SGHRS and CDR2 YFSETQ come from the germline V gene. The CDR3 extends over 14 amino acids. CDR3: CASSLGSFNYGYTF. The CDR3 DNA follows: TGCGCCAGCAGCTTGGGCAGTTTTAACTATGGCTACACCTTC.

This rearrangement joins TRBV6-6 to TRBJ1-2, with D uncertain. There are 15 residues in the CDR3. The V and J ends lost 5 bases and 8 bases respectively, with 21 bases between them. Germline V gene sequence: CDR1 MNHNY, CDR2 SVGAGI (reference sequence). CDR3: CASSPREGILQGYTF. The CDR3 nucleotides are TGTGCCAGCAGTCCCCGAGAGGGAATCCTACAAGGCTACACCTTC.

The gene calls are TRBV5-6 and TRBJ2-3, with D tentatively TRBD2 (6 bases). The CDR3 length is 14 residues. Germline values: CDR1 SGHDT, CDR2 YYEEEE. With 0 bases removed from V and 5 bases from J, the gap between germline ends came to 10 bases. The CDR3 nucleotides are TGTGCCAGCAGCTTGGGTCGGGGAGGAGATACGCAGTATTTT. Translating gives CASSLGRGGDTQYF.

The chain is built from TRBV5-1 and TRBJ2-3; TRBD2 matches at 11 bases. The CDR3 has 16 residues. Trimming at V came to 0 bases and at J to 11 bases, leaving 11 bases not matched to a gene. Germline V gene sequence: CDR1 SGHRS, CDR2 YFSETQ. The CDR3 loop is CASSLAGVAGGPEQYF. The CDR3 DNA follows: TGCGCCAGCAGCTTGGCCGGGGTAGCGGGGGGGCCTGAGCAGTATTTT.

In this sample, this clone turned up a few times. The J gene is TRBJ2-2, the V gene TRBV12-3 or TRBV12-4; D uncertain. The CDR3 spans 13 residues. Trimming removed 3 bases at V and 6 bases at J, with 8 bases between. CDR3 protein: CASSFRLPGELFF. The CDR3 coding sequence is TGTGCCAGCAGTTTCAGGTTACCCGGGGAGCTGTTTTTT.

The CDR3 DNA sequence: TGCGCCAGCAGCCACGGGTTCGGGGAGCTGTTTTTT. This gives the protein CASSHGFGELFF. The chain combines TRBV5-1 with TRBJ2-2; D remains unclear. The length of the CDR3 is 12 residues. Trimming took off 4 bases at V and 7 bases at J, with 8 bases between the two ends. Germline V gives CDR1 SGHRS, CDR2 YFSETQ.

This clone was seen more than once but under ten times. V usage is TRBV28 and J usage is TRBJ2-2; 13 nucleotides line up with TRBD2. The length of the CDR3 is 15 residues. Trimming took 6 bases from V and 6 from J; bases not matched to a gene: 4. CDR1 is MDHEN and CDR2 is SYDVKM in the germline V gene. CDR3 in amino acids: CASSRGTSGAGELFF. In DNA, the CDR3 is TGTGCCAGCAGCCGAGGGACTAGCGGGGCCGGGGAGCTGTTTTTT. The full variable domain, in which reference TRBV28 and TRBJ2-2 provide the parts outside the CDR3, is DVKVTQSSRYLVKRTGEKVFLECVQDMDHENMFWYRQDPGLGLRLIYFSYDVKMKEKGDIPEGYSVSREKKERFSLILESASTNQTSMYLCASSRGTSGAGELFFGEGSRLTVL.

The chain has TRBV24-1 and TRBJ1-1, with 9 bases that match TRBD1. The CDR3 consists of 14 residues. Germline loops: CDR1 KGHDR, CDR2 SFDVKD. V trimming: 7 bases; J trimming: 3 bases; junction bases outside the gene matches: 5. The CDR3 here is CATRGTGKDTEAFF. In DNA, the CDR3 is TGTGCCACCAGGGGGACAGGGAAGGACACTGAAGCTTTCTTT.

The gene calls are TRBV6-4 and TRBJ2-1; TRBD2 aligns across 12 bases. The ends lost 0 bases at V and 6 bases at J; junction bases unmatched: 6. This CDR3 has 17 amino acids. From germline, CDR1 is MRHNA and CDR2 SNTAGT. The CDR3 protein is CASSDSVGTSGSNEQFF. DNA of the CDR3: TGTGCCAGCAGTGACTCGGTCGGGACTAGCGGGTCCAATGAGCAGTTCTTC.

The chain couples TRBV14 to TRBJ2-7, with a possible D match to TRBD1 (6 bases). The V and J ends lost 4 bases and 4 bases respectively, with 17 bases between them. Germline CDR1 reads SGHDN; CDR2 reads FVKESK. The CDR3 sequence is 15 residues long. Here the CDR3 DNA reads TGTGCCAGCAGCCTAATGCCGGGACACCTATACGAGCAGTACTTC. Translating gives CASSLMPGHLYEQYF.

The chain combines TRBV5-4 with TRBJ2-2; D possibly corresponds to TRBD2 (5 bases). V shed 1 base and J shed 4 bases, with 8 bases lying between them. This CDR3 has 14 residues. The V gene's germline CDR1 is SGHNT and CDR2 YYREEE (reference sequence). Here the CDR3 DNA reads TGTGCCAGCAGCTTGACTAGTGGCACCGGGGAGCTGTTTTTT. This translates into CASSLTSGTGELFF.

There are a few counts of this clone. V usage is TRBV3-1 (or the pseudogene TRBV3-2) and J usage is TRBJ2-7; a weak D match, TRBD2 (5 bases). Trimming cost V 4 bases and J 0 bases, with 7 bases left between them. There are 13 residues in the CDR3. From germline, CDR1 is LGHDT and CDR2 YNNKEL (reference sequence). The CDR3 loop reads CASSPRDSYEQYF. For the CDR3, the DNA is TGTGCCAGCAGCCCTCGGGACTCCTACGAGCAGTACTTC.

The chain links TRBV30 to TRBJ1-2; D might be TRBD1 (5 bases). Trimming took off 0 bases at V and 6 bases at J, with 8 bases between the two ends. The CDR3 totals 12 residues. The germline V gene encodes CDR1 GTSNPN and CDR2 SVGIG (reference sequence). The CDR3 DNA is TGTGCCTGGAGTGTCAGGGAGGATGGCTACACCTTC. This codes for CAWSVREDGYTF.

This clone occurred once. The chain carries TRBV6-5 and TRBJ1-2; 8 bases agree with TRBD1. J lost 7 bases, V lost 6 bases, and 7 bases had no gene match. This CDR3 spans 13 amino acids. Germline loops: CDR1 MNHEY, CDR2 SVGAGI. CDR3 region: CASSDRGSFGYTF. CDR3 coding DNA: TGTGCCAGCAGCGACAGGGGCTCTTTTGGCTACACCTTC.